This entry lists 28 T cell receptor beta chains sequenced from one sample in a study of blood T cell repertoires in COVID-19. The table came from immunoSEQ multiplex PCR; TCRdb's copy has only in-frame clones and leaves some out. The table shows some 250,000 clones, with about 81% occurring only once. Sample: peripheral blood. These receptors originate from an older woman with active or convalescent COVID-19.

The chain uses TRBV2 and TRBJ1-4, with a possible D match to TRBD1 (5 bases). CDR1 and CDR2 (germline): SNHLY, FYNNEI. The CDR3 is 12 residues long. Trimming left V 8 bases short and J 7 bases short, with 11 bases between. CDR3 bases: TGTGCCAGCCAGGGCCAGGGTGAAAAACTGTTTTTT. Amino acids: CASQGQGEKLFF.

In DNA, the CDR3 is TGTGCCAGCATCCCGACTCGGACCGAACCGGGACAGGGCCTTAATAGCAATCAGCCCCAGCATTTT. Protein: CASIPTRTEPGQGLNSNQPQHF. The chain recombines TRBV6-2 or TRBV6-3 with TRBJ1-5, with TRBD1 matching 9 bases. V lost 7 bases and J lost 0; bases outside the gene matches: 25. Germline V gene sequence: CDR1 MNHEY, CDR2 SVGEGT. The CDR3 totals 22 residues.

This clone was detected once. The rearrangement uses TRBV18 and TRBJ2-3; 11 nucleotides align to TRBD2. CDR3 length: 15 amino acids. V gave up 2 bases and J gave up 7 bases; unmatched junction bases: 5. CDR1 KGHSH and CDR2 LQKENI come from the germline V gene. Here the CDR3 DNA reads TGTGCCAGCTCACCAGCCCTAGCGGGGGGCCATACGCAGTATTTT. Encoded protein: CASSPALAGGHTQYF. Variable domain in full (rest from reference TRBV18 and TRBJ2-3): NAGVMQNPRHLVRRRGQEARLRCSPMKGHSHVYWYRQLPEEGLKFMVYLQKENIIDESGMPKERFSAEFPKEGPSILRIQQVVRGDSAAYFCASSPALAGGHTQYFGPGTRLTVL.

CDR3 in amino acids: CASSSSTNPNTGELFF. Written as DNA, the CDR3 is TGTGCCAGCAGCTCATCGACAAATCCGAACACCGGGGAGCTGTTTTTT. The rearrangement joins TRBV5-4 to TRBJ2-2; D gene uncertain. Germline V CDR1 and CDR2: SGHNT, YYREEE (reference sequence). The CDR3 covers 16 residues. Trimming took off 3 bases at V and 0 bases at J, with 12 bases between the two ends.

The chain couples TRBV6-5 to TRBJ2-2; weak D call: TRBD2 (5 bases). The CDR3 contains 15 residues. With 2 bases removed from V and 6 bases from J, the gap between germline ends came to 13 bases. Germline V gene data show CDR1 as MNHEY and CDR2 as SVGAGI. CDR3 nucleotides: TGTGCCAGCAGTTACGAGGGCCCCGTGGCCGGGGAGCTGTTTTTT. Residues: CASSYEGPVAGELFF.

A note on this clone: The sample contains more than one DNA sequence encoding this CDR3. CDR3 region: CASSFQGNYGYTF. CDR3 nucleotides: TGTGCCAGCAGCTTCCAGGGAAACTATGGCTACACCTTC. The genes are TRBV6-5 and TRBJ1-2; D is possibly TRBD1 (5 bases). The CDR3 sequence is 13 residues long. Trimming left V 6 bases short and J 2 bases short, with 10 bases between. The germline gives CDR1 MNHEY, CDR2 SVGAGI.

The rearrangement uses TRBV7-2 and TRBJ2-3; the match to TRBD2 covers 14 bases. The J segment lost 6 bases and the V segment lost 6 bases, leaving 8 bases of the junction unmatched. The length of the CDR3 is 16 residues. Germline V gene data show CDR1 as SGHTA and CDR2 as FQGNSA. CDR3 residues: CASSRLAGGPGDTQYF. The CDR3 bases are TGTGCCAGCAGTAGACTAGCGGGGGGGCCCGGCGATACGCAGTATTTT. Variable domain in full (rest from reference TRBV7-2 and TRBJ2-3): GAGVSQSPSNKVTEKGKDVELRCDPISGHTALYWYRQSLGQGLEFLIYFQGNSAPDKSGLPSDRFSAERTGGSVSTLTIQRTQQEDSAVYLCASSRLAGGPGDTQYFGPGTRLTVL.

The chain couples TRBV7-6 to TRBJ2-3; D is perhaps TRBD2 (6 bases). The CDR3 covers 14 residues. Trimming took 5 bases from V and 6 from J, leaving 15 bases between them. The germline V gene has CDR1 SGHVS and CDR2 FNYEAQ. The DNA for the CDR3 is TGTGCCAGCAGCCTGGGGGGAGCACGGGATACGCAGTATTTT. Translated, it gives CASSLGGARDTQYF.

DNA for the CDR3: TGTGCCAGCAGCTTCTCCGGGGTGGCCTATGGCTACACCTTC. It yields the protein CASSFSGVAYGYTF. V and J are TRBV7-9 and TRBJ1-2, with no clear D. This CDR3 comprises 14 residues. Germline-derived CDR1 and CDR2 are SEHNR and FQNEAQ (reference sequence). Trimming took off 3 bases at V and 4 bases at J, with 12 bases between the two ends.

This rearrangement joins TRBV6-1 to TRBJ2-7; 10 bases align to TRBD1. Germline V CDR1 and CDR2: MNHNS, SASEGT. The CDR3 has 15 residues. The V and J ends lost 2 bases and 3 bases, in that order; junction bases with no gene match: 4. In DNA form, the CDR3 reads TGTGCCAGCAGTGAAATAGGACAGGGGGTCTACGAGCAGTACTTC. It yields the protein CASSEIGQGVYEQYF.

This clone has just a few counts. CDR3 protein: CASSPTTGRQPQHF. The CDR3 DNA follows: TGTGCCAGCTCACCGACGACAGGTCGTCAGCCCCAGCATTTT. The rearrangement uses TRBV18 and TRBJ1-5, with D possibly being TRBD1 (6 bases). The CDR3 contains 14 residues. The germline gives CDR1 KGHSH, CDR2 LQKENI. With 3 bases removed from V and 6 bases from J, the gap between germline ends came to 12 bases.

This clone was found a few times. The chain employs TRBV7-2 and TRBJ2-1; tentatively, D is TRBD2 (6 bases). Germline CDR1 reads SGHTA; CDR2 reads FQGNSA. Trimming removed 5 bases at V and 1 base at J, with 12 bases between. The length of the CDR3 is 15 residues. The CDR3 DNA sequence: TGTGCCAGCAGCCGGGACTTTGATTCCTACAATGAGCAGTTCTTC. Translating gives CASSRDFDSYNEQFF. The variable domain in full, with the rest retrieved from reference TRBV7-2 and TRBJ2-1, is GAGVSQSPSNKVTEKGKDVELRCDPISGHTALYWYRQSLGQGLEFLIYFQGNSAPDKSGLPSDRFSAERTGGSVSTLTIQRTQQEDSAVYLCASSRDFDSYNEQFFGPGTRLTVL.

CDR3 in amino acids: CASSLEPGNEQYF. CDR3 nucleotides: TGTGCCAGCAGTTTAGAACCAGGGAACGAGCAGTACTTC. V gene TRBV12-3 or TRBV12-4 combines with J gene TRBJ2-7; possibly TRBD1 for D (5 bases). The CDR3 runs 13 residues. The V and J ends lost 1 base and 5 bases respectively, with 9 bases between them.

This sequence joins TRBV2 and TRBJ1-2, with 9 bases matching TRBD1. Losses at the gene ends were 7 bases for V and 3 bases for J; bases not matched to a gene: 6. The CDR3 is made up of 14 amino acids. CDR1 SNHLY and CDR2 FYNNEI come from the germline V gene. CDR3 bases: TGTGCCAGCAACCCCGGGACAGGGTACTATGGCTACACCTTC. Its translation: CASNPGTGYYGYTF.

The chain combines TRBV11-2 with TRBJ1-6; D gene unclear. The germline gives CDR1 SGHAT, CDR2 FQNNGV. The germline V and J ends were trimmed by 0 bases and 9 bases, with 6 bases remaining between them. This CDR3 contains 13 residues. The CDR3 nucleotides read TGTGCCAGCAGCTTAGAGGGGAGTTCACCCCTCCACTTT. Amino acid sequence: CASSLEGSSPLHF.

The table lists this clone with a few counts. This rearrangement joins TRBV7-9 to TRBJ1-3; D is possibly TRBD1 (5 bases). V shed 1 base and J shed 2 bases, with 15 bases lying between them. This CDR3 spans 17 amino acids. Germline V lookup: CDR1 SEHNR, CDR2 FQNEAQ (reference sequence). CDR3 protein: CASSLGGPASPGNTIYF. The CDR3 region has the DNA TGTGCCAGCAGCTTAGGGGGCCCGGCATCCCCTGGAAACACCATATATTTT.

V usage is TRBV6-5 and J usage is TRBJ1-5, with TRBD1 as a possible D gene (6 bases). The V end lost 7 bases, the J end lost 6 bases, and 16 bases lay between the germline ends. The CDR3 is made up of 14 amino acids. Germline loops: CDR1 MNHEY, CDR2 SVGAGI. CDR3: CASTRETGTQPQHF. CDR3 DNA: TGTGCCAGCACCCGAGAGACAGGTACTCAGCCCCAGCATTTT.

This chain's CDR3 is CASSGWDTSEQYF. Written as DNA, the CDR3 is TGTGCCAGCAGCGGATGGGACACGTCCGAGCAGTACTTC. This chain connects TRBV7-2 to TRBJ2-7; D might be TRBD1 (6 bases). The CDR3 is 13 amino acids. Trimming left V 5 bases short and J 6 bases short, with 14 bases between. Germline-derived CDR1 and CDR2 are SGHTA and FQGNSA.

Written as DNA, the CDR3 is TGTGCCAGCAGTGGACCTTTGACAGGGGGCTGGGAGACCCAGTACTTC. This translates into CASSGPLTGGWETQYF. The rearrangement joins TRBV2 to TRBJ2-5; TRBD1 matches 10 bases. This CDR3 contains 16 residues. Germline assignment: CDR1 SNHLY and CDR2 FYNNEI. The V gene end was trimmed by 4 bases and the J gene end by 5 bases; junction bases not matched to a gene: 10.

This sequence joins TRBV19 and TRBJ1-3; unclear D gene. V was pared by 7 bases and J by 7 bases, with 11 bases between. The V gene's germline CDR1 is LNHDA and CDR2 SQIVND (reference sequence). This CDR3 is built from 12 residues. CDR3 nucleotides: TGTGCCAGTATAAGTACGGTGAACACCATATATTTT. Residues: CASISTVNTIYF.

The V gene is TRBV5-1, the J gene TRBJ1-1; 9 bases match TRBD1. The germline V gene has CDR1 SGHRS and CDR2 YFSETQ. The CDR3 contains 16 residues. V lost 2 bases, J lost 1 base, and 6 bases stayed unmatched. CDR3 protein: CASSLGTGYGNTEAFF. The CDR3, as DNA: TGCGCCAGCAGCTTAGGGACAGGGTATGGGAACACTGAAGCTTTCTTT.

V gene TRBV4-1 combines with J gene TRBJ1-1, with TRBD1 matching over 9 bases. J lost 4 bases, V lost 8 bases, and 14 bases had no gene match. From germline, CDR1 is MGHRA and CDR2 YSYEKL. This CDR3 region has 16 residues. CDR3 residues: CASGRQGVIRSTEAFF. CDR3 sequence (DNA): TGCGCCAGCGGAAGACAGGGGGTAATCCGAAGCACTGAAGCTTTCTTT.

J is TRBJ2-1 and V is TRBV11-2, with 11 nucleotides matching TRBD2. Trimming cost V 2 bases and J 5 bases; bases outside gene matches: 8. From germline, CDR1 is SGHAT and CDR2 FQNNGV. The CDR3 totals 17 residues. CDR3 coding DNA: TGTGCCAGCAGCTTAACGGCTAGCGGGGGGTTAAACAATGAGCAGTTCTTC. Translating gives CASSLTASGGLNNEQFF.

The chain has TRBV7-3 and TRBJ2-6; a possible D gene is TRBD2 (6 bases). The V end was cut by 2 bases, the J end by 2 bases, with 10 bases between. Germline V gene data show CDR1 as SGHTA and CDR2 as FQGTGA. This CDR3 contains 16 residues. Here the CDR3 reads CASSLVGTPGANVLTF. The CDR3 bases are TGTGCCAGCAGCTTAGTCGGGACTCCTGGGGCCAACGTCCTGACTTTC.

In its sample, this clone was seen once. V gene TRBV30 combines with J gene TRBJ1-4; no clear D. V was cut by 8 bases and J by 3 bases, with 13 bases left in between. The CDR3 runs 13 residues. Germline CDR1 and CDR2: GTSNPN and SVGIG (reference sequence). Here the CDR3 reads CAQTGGPNEKLFF. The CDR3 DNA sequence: TGTGCCCAGACCGGAGGGCCTAATGAAAAACTGTTTTTT.

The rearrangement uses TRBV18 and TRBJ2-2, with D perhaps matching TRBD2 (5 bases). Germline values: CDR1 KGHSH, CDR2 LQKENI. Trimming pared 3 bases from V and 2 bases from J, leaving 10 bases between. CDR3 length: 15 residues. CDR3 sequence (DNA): TGTGCCAGCTCACCGCGGGCAGAAAACACCGGGGAGCTGTTTTTT. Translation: CASSPRAENTGELFF.

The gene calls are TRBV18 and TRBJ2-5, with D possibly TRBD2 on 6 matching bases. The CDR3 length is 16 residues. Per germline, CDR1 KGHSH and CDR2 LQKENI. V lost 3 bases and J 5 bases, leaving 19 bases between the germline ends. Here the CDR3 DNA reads TGTGCCAGCTCACCCTCCGGGGGAATAAGCCGGGAGACCCAGTACTTC. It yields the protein CASSPSGGISRETQYF.

The DNA of the CDR3 is TGCGCCAGCAGCTTGGGACAGGGGTGGACTGAAGCTTTCTTT. Translated: CASSLGQGWTEAFF. This chain connects TRBV5-1 to TRBJ1-1, with 8 bases matching TRBD1. The junction had 3 bases not matched to a gene; V was cut back by 0 bases and J by 5 bases. Per the germline V gene, CDR1 is SGHRS and CDR2 is YFSETQ. The CDR3 has 14 amino acids.